This entry concerns a single TCR beta chain. This clone may be a read error of a much larger clone one base away. These data originate in a study of regulatory T cells in long-lasting Graves disease. CDR3 length equals 14 residues. Building of the TCR beta libraries involved iRepertoire HTBI primers and Arm-PCR of CDR3 regions. Authors' processing steps: Samples revealed fewer than 65 TRBV and over 12 TRBJ segments. TCRdb passed the multiplex PCR reads through MiXCR, listing each CDR3 protein once. TCRdb's processing, not the study's, gives the V and J calls here. The sample lists about 400,000 distinct CDR3 sequences; about a fifth were seen once. The time point was: persistent/refractory GD, antithyroid drugs over 5 years with positive TRAb. Isolated PBMC RNA provided the starting material for the TCR library.

The source material was peripheral blood mononuclear cells (PBMCs), sampled when the disease was refractory, from a patient treated with antithyroid drugs. The sequence was obtained from a female donor with Graves disease. This sequence joins TRBV12-3 or TRBV12-4 and TRBJ1-1; possibly TRBD1 for D (6 bases). CDR3 sequence reads: CASSLGAASTGAFF. As DNA, the CDR3 is TGTGCCAGCAGCTTGGGGGCAGCGAGCACTGGAGCTTTCTTT.